One sample yielded the 4 T cell receptor beta chains listed below, sequenced in a study of OX40 agonist ivuxolimab in advanced cancers. Profiled with immunoSEQ multiplex PCR; TCRdb holds only in-frame clones, not every one. The data hold about 32,000 clones, with roughly 79% observed a single time. The source material was CD4+ or CD8+ T cells sorted from blood, sampled in a trial of the OX40 agonist ivuxolimab. The receptors stem from an adult with an advanced solid tumor such as melanoma, head and neck, liver or kidney cancer.

The chain is built from TRBV29-1 and TRBJ1-1; 7 bases agree with TRBD1. Germline CDR1 and CDR2: SQVTM and ANQGSEA. Unmatched junction bases numbered 8, after V lost 8 bases and J lost 2 bases. CDR3 length: 13 residues. Written as DNA, the CDR3 is TGCAGCACGTCTGACAGGGTTAACACTGAAGCTTTCTTT. This encodes CSTSDRVNTEAFF.

The rearrangement uses TRBV11-2 and TRBJ1-1, with a possible D match to TRBD1 (6 bases). The CDR3 consists of 15 residues. V lost 4 bases to trimming and J lost 6 bases, with 18 bases between them. The germline V gene encodes CDR1 SGHAT and CDR2 FQNNGV. The CDR3 sequence is CASSSGTIRRPEAFF. DNA of the CDR3: TGTGCCAGCAGCTCCGGGACAATTCGTCGTCCTGAAGCTTTCTTT. Complete variable domain (other parts from reference TRBV11-2 and TRBJ1-1): EAGVAQSPRYKIIEKRQSVAFWCNPISGHATLYWYQQILGQGPKLLIQFQNNGVVDDSQLPKDRFSAERLKGVDSTLKIQPAKLEDSAVYLCASSSGTIRRPEAFFGQGTRLTVV.

The chain carries TRBV9 and TRBJ2-3; 10 bases map to TRBD2. This CDR3 contains 17 residues. Germline loops: CDR1 SGDLS, CDR2 YYNGEE. After removal of 2 bases from V and 6 bases from J, the junction contained 12 bases not matched to a gene. CDR3 amino acids: CASSVTTSGYLLDTQYF. The CDR3, as DNA: TGTGCCAGCAGCGTCACGACTAGCGGGTACCTTTTGGATACGCAGTATTTT.

The chain recombines TRBV19 with TRBJ2-3; the D gene is possibly TRBD2 (5 bases). This CDR3 region has 15 residues. Germline CDR1 LNHDA, CDR2 SQIVND (reference sequence). Trimming shortened V by 3 bases and J by 4 bases, and 14 bases separated the two germline ends. CDR3 amino acids: CASSIFGSVADTQYF. CDR3 bases: TGTGCCAGTAGTATTTTTGGGAGCGTCGCAGATACGCAGTATTTT.